This TCR beta chain was identified during a study of blood T cell repertoires in COVID-19. The ends were cut back, 6 bases at V and 0 bases at J, with 11 bases in the middle. This CDR3 contains 14 residues. CDR1 and CDR2 from the germline V gene are MNHEY and SMNVEV (reference sequence). Some clones are missing from TCRdb's copy, which holds only in-frame ones; the method was immunoSEQ multiplex PCR. The sample contains about 62,000 clones, 70% to 85% of which appear only once. This clonotype was sampled from a man aged 55-75 years with acute or convalescent COVID-19. Input material: peripheral blood. The chain links TRBV27 to TRBJ2-5; D gene unclear. The chain's CDR3 is CASSREQNQETQYF. The CDR3, as DNA: TGTGCCAGCAGCCGAGAACAGAACCAAGAGACCCAGTACTTC.